The source of this TCR beta chain is a study of identifying expanded T cells in peripheral blood. Study results and limitations: About 1.2 clones differed between technical replicates, versus about 16 and 19 over time. Clone count variance between approximately 2-week samples rose with total template count.

The protocol was immunoSEQ multiplex PCR, while the TCRdb copy is restricted to in-frame clones and leaves out a portion. The sample yields more than 80,000 clones, around 89% seen once. CDR1 is LNHNV and CDR2 is YYDKDF in the germline V gene (reference sequence). CDR3 length equals 14 residues. Trimming shortened V by 8 bases and J by 0 bases, and 14 bases separated the two germline ends. Details on this clone: Its antigen is undetermined.

The chain carries TRBV15 and TRBJ2-7; D perhaps matches TRBD2 (6 bases). The sample comprised blood. The source is a person aged 18-70 years in good health. The CDR3 protein is CATQEGTSSYEQYF. The CDR3 DNA sequence: TGTGCCACCCAGGAGGGGACGAGCTCCTACGAGCAGTACTTC.